This is a list of T cell receptor beta chains from one sample in a study of Graves' ophthalmopathy and Graves' hyperthyroidism. TCRdb called the multiplex PCR reads again in MiXCR, with one record for every CDR3 protein. The sample lists roughly 350,000 distinct CDR3 sequences, about a sixth occurring once. The sequenced sample consisted of peripheral blood. The receptors were gathered from an adult woman with stable Graves' hyperthyroidism. Both conserved end residues are part of each CDR3. The D gene is left open where the match is weak. Rows give clone size only sometimes, using once, few, many, or a class for an expanded clone.

cdr3_length d_call clone_size j_call v_call cdr3_aa
10 NA few TRBJ2-4 TRBV29-1 CSVEVGAQYF
13 NA few TRBJ2-2 TRBV7-4 CASSLGWPGELFF
11 NA many TRBJ2-2 TRBV9 CASTSTGELFF
15 NA many TRBJ2-4 TRBV12-3/TRBV12-4 CASSFGGGQANIQYF
13 NA many TRBJ2-7 TRBV4-1 CASSQEPRYEQYF
18 NA many TRBJ2-3 TRBV29-1 CSVEDRGDKTGWTDTQYF
14 TRBD1 many TRBJ2-5 TRBV30 CAWSGGGDQETQYF
19 TRBD2 few TRBJ2-2 TRBV19 CASSIRVFLAEQNTGELFF
14 TRBD1 few TRBJ2-5 TRBV12-3/TRBV12-4 CASMSGTGVETQYF
16 TRBD2 many TRBJ2-7 TRBV28 CASSQRGAGGTYEQYF
15 NA NA TRBJ1-3 TRBV6-1 CASKRGPGPGNTIYF
13 NA NA TRBJ2-5 TRBV20-1 CSARLGIGETQYF
15 NA many TRBJ2-7 TRBV27 CASSSDGASSYEQYF
16 TRBD1 few TRBJ2-7 TRBV4-2 CASSHPRGQGEFEQYF
16 TRBD2 NA TRBJ2-5 TRBV12-3/TRBV12-4 CASSQGTSGSRATQYF
12 NA many TRBJ2-4 TRBV5-1 CASTGPENIQYF
16 TRBD1 NA TRBJ1-1 TRBV3-1 CASRNWDRGPNTEAFF